This passage covers 23 T cell receptor beta chains from one sample sequenced in a study of graft-versus-host responses after intestinal transplantation. No antigen is known for these receptors. Sequenced by immunoSEQ multiplex PCR; TCRdb stores in-frame clones only, minus some. The data contain approximately 88,000 clones, roughly 90% of them seen just once; the ten biggest clones take up 0.11%. Sample: unstimulated CD4+ T cells sorted from spleen or lymph node cells, taken before intestinal transplant. These receptors came from a human donor who received an intestinal transplant.

The V and J genes are TRBV6-6 and TRBJ1-6; no reliable D call. Trimming cost V 2 bases and J 10 bases, with 6 bases left between them. Germline V gene data show CDR1 as MNHNY and CDR2 as SVGAGI (reference sequence). The CDR3 consists of 12 residues. In DNA form, the CDR3 reads TGTGCCAGCAGTTACCCTAGGTCACCCCTCCACTTT. Amino acid sequence: CASSYPRSPLHF.

The rearrangement uses TRBV5-1 and TRBJ1-2; 8 positions match TRBD1. Germline lookup yields CDR1 SGHRS and CDR2 YFSETQ. The junction had 10 bases not matched to a gene; V was cut back by 4 bases and J by 5 bases. This CDR3 is 15 amino acids long. The CDR3 nucleotides read TGCGCCAGCAGCCCGGTTACAGGGGGGGCGTATGGCTACACCTTC. Residues: CASSPVTGGAYGYTF.

The chain recombines TRBV29-1 with TRBJ1-5; perhaps TRBD1 as D (5 bases). The CDR3 runs 14 residues. Germline CDR1 is SQVTM and CDR2 is ANQGSEA. V shed 5 bases and J shed 1 base, with 12 bases lying between them. DNA for the CDR3: TGCAGCGTTAGGCGGGACCTAAGCAATCAGCCCCAGCATTTT. Residues: CSVRRDLSNQPQHF.

V is TRBV4-1 and J is TRBJ1-5, with D tentatively TRBD1 (5 bases). The CDR3 is made up of 19 amino acids. Germline lookup yields CDR1 MGHRA and CDR2 YSYEKL. Trimming stripped 1 base from V and 4 bases from J, with 23 bases between. This CDR3 is CASSQGPQGGEGTNQPQHF. For the CDR3, the DNA is TGCGCCAGCAGCCAAGGGCCGCAGGGAGGAGAGGGAACGAATCAGCCCCAGCATTTT.

The gene calls are TRBV13 and TRBJ1-3; D remains ambiguous. This CDR3 comprises 14 residues. Trimming shortened V by 3 bases and J by 4 bases, and 10 bases separated the two germline ends. Germline loops: CDR1 PRHDT, CDR2 FYEKMQ (reference sequence). The CDR3 nucleotides are TGTGCCAGCAGCTTTTCGCAGTTCGGAAACACCATATATTTT. Residues: CASSFSQFGNTIYF.

This chain joins TRBV6-6 and TRBJ1-5; TRBD1 agrees at 9 bases. Germline-derived CDR1 and CDR2 are MNHNY and SVGAGI (reference sequence). The J segment lost 1 base and the V segment lost 6 bases, leaving 4 bases of the junction unmatched. This CDR3 is built from 15 residues. CDR3 loop: CASRSDRGSNQPQHF. The CDR3 DNA reads TGTGCCAGCAGATCCGACAGGGGGAGCAATCAGCCCCAGCATTTT.

The chain couples TRBV4-2 to TRBJ2-7; D is possibly TRBD2 (6 bases). The germline V gene has CDR1 LGHNA and CDR2 YNFKEQ. The CDR3 is 20 residues long. The V and J ends lost 1 base and 3 bases respectively, with 28 bases between them. For the CDR3, the DNA is TGTGCCAGCAGCCAAGTGGAGGTGCCGACTAGTACGGGGCCCTACTACGAGCAGTACTTC. It yields the protein CASSQVEVPTSTGPYYEQYF.

This chain connects TRBV12-2 to TRBJ2-1; the table assigns TRBD2, which was not confirmed against the DNA. TRBV12-2 is an annotated pseudogene. The CDR3 is 16 amino acids. The CDR3 region is CASRFRSAGGFNEQFF. In DNA form, the CDR3 reads TGTGCAAGTCGCTTTAGGTCCGCGGGGGGGTTCAATGAGCAGTTCTTC.

V is TRBV6-1 and J is TRBJ1-1; D uncertain. The CDR3 length is 13 residues. The V end lost 11 bases, the J end lost 2 bases, and 15 bases lay between the germline ends. Germline V gene sequence: CDR1 MNHNS, CDR2 SASEGT. CDR3 region: CAASPTYNTEAFF. CDR3 DNA sequence: TGTGCCGCCTCCCCGACATATAACACTGAAGCTTTCTTT.

The V and J genes are TRBV10-1 and TRBJ1-6; D is ambiguous. V gave up 8 bases and J gave up 14 bases, with 13 bases separating them. CDR1 and CDR2 from the germline V gene are WNHNN and SYGVQD (reference sequence). The CDR3 is 11 amino acids. The CDR3 region is CASLGGRTLHF. Here the CDR3 DNA reads TGCGCCAGCCTGGGTGGGCGCACCCTCCACTTT.

The chain joins TRBV18 to TRBJ2-7; D not certain. The V and J ends lost 2 bases and 0 bases respectively, with 8 bases between them. Germline loops: CDR1 KGHSH, CDR2 LQKENI. This CDR3 comprises 14 residues. The CDR3: CASSPDAGSYEQYF. The CDR3, as DNA: TGTGCCAGCTCACCAGATGCCGGCTCCTACGAGCAGTACTTC.

The rearrangement links TRBV18 to TRBJ1-6; D remains ambiguous. Looked up from germline, CDR1 is KGHSH and CDR2 is LQKENI. The CDR3 runs to 12 residues. V lost 2 bases and J 14 bases, leaving 10 bases between the germline ends. The CDR3 here is CASSPGPGALHF. The CDR3 coding sequence is TGTGCCAGCTCACCAGGCCCCGGGGCCCTCCACTTT.

The gene calls are TRBV9 and TRBJ1-6; TRBD1 matches at 10 bases. V shed 3 bases, J shed 8 bases, and the junction held 5 bases outside the gene matches. Per germline, CDR1 SGDLS and CDR2 YYNGEE. The CDR3 contains 15 residues. The chain's CDR3 is CASSASGTGDSPLHF. CDR3 DNA: TGTGCCAGCAGCGCCTCCGGGACAGGGGATTCACCCCTCCACTTT.

The gene calls are TRBV6-1 and TRBJ1-2, with 7 nucleotides matching TRBD1. After removal of 2 bases from V and 8 bases from J, the junction contained 8 bases not matched to a gene. The length of the CDR3 is 14 residues. Germline V CDR1 and CDR2: MNHNS, SASEGT. CDR3 in amino acids: CASSENRGTGGYTF. DNA of the CDR3: TGTGCCAGCAGTGAAAACAGGGGAACGGGCGGCTACACCTTC.

In its sample, this clone was seen once. This chain uses TRBV7-2 with TRBJ2-7; 7 nucleotides agree with TRBD1. The CDR3 runs to 14 residues. The ends lost 1 base at V and 3 bases at J; junction bases unmatched: 3. The germline CDR1 and CDR2 sequences are SGHTA and FQGNSA. CDR3 DNA: TGTGCCAGCAGCTTAGATGCAGGGGGCTACGAGCAGTACTTC. This sequence encodes CASSLDAGGYEQYF.

This clone occurred a few times. This chain joins TRBV9 and TRBJ2-7, with 11 bases matching TRBD1. V lost 2 bases and J lost 5; bases outside the gene matches: 6. CDR3 length: 15 residues. Germline V gene sequence: CDR1 SGDLS, CDR2 YYNGEE. CDR3 sequence: CASSVEGQGVDEQYF. The DNA of the CDR3 is TGTGCCAGCAGCGTCGAGGGACAGGGGGTCGACGAGCAGTACTTC.

The rearrangement links TRBV11-2 to TRBJ1-1, with a tentative D call TRBD1 (6 bases). CDR3 length: 15 amino acids. Germline lookup yields CDR1 SGHAT and CDR2 FQNNGV. Trimming took 1 base from V and 3 from J, leaving 12 bases between them. CDR3 loop: CASSLVLQGDTEAFF. CDR3 nucleotides: TGTGCCAGCAGCTTAGTTCTACAGGGTGACACTGAAGCTTTCTTT.

The V call is TRBV19, the J call TRBJ1-1; no reliable D call. V lost 5 bases to trimming and J lost 5 bases, with 18 bases between them. This CDR3 contains 15 residues. Germline CDR1 reads LNHDA; CDR2 reads SQIVND (reference sequence). CDR3 sequence (DNA): TGTGCCAGTAGTCCTAACCTTCTCGGGGAAACTGAAGCTTTCTTT. The encoded protein is CASSPNLLGETEAFF.

The chain couples TRBV11-3 to TRBJ1-6, with D unresolved. Germline V lookup: CDR1 SGHNT, CDR2 YENEEA. The CDR3 runs to 13 residues. Trimming shortened V by 0 bases and J by 7 bases, and 4 bases separated the two germline ends. CDR3 loop: CASSLDGNSPLHF. CDR3 nucleotide sequence: TGTGCCAGCAGCTTAGACGGGAATTCACCCCTCCACTTT.

The rearrangement uses TRBV10-3 and TRBJ2-3, with a possible D match to TRBD2 (5 bases). The CDR3 runs 14 residues. V dropped 10 bases and J dropped 2 bases, with 16 bases sitting between them. Per germline, CDR1 ENHRY and CDR2 SYGVKD. CDR3 region: CANQLDKNTDTQYF. Here the CDR3 DNA reads TGTGCCAACCAACTAGATAAGAACACAGATACGCAGTATTTT.

The CDR3 here is CASRGQDNEQFF. CDR3 coding DNA: TGTGCCAGCAGAGGACAGGACAATGAGCAGTTCTTC. The J gene is TRBJ2-1, the V gene TRBV2, with TRBD1 matching 7 bases. Germline trimming cut 6 bases from V and 5 bases from J; bases unmatched to any gene: 1. CDR3 length: 12 residues. The germline CDR1 and CDR2 sequences are SNHLY and FYNNEI. Full variable domain (rest looked up from reference TRBV2 and TRBJ2-1): EPEVTQTPSHQVTQMGQEVILRCVPISNHLYFYWYRQILGQKVEFLVSFYNNEISEKSEIFDDQFSVERPDGSNFTLKIRSTKLEDSAMYFCASRGQDNEQFFGPGTRLTVL.

The chain is built from TRBV9 and TRBJ2-5, with 9 bases that match TRBD1. CDR3 length: 14 amino acids. Per the germline V gene, CDR1 is SGDLS and CDR2 is YYNGEE. Germline trimming cut 3 bases from V and 5 bases from J; bases unmatched to any gene: 5. In DNA, the CDR3 is TGTGCCAGCAGCGGAACAGGGGGCCGGGAGACCCAGTACTTC. Its translation is CASSGTGGRETQYF.

This clone was picked up one time. This chain links TRBV20-1 with TRBJ2-5; 9 nucleotides match TRBD1. Germline V CDR1 and CDR2: DFQATT, SNEGSKA (reference sequence). V lost 8 bases, J lost 5 bases, and 3 bases stayed unmatched. This CDR3 region has 11 residues. CDR3 in DNA: TGCAGTCTCGGACAGGGGGAGACCCAGTACTTC. It specifies CSLGQGETQYF.